The 30 T cell receptor beta chains below were found in one sample sequenced in a study of identical twins. TCRdb passed the 5' RACE reads through MiXCR, listing each CDR3 protein once. The sample consists of hundreds of thousands of distinct CDR3 sequences, roughly 9% of them appearing once. This sample also appeared in a second study, on yellow fever vaccine responses in identical twins.

The sequenced sample consisted of CD8+ T cells sorted from blood. Receptors were obtained from a young woman in good health.

This clonotype was observed a few times. V gene TRBV7-2 combines with J gene TRBJ2-4; the D is unclear. The CDR3 consists of 12 residues. Germline V lookup: CDR1 SGHTA, CDR2 FQGNSA. V dropped 6 bases and J dropped 6 bases, with 9 bases sitting between them. CDR3 in amino acids: CASSPLGNIQYF. The CDR3, as DNA: TGTGCCAGCAGTCCCCTAGGAAACATTCAGTACTTC.

The rearrangement links TRBV12-3 or TRBV12-4 to TRBJ2-7, with a tentative D call TRBD2 (5 bases). The CDR3 spans 13 residues. Trimming stripped 10 bases from V and 0 bases from J, with 13 bases between. As DNA, the CDR3 is TGTGCCACCTCGGATGGGAGCTCCTACGAGCAGTACTTC. Its protein product is CATSDGSSYEQYF.

The chain joins TRBV7-9 to TRBJ1-2; D gene unclear. The CDR3 sequence is 12 residues long. Germline V gene lookup returns CDR1 SEHNR and CDR2 FQNEAQ (reference sequence). Trimming left V 7 bases short and J 0 bases short, with 6 bases between. The CDR3 DNA follows: TGTGCCAGCACATTAGCTAACTATGGCTACACCTTC. As protein: CASTLANYGYTF.

This clonotype was observed many times. The J gene is TRBJ2-5, the V gene TRBV3-1; perhaps TRBD2 as D (5 bases). CDR3 length: 15 residues. CDR1 and CDR2 from the germline V gene are LGHDT and YNNKEL (reference sequence). The V end lost 0 bases, the J end lost 7 bases, and 15 bases lay between the germline ends. The CDR3: CASSQDGLATRTQYF. The CDR3 nucleotides are TGTGCCAGCAGCCAAGATGGGCTAGCAACCCGGACCCAGTACTTC.

This sequence joins TRBV28 and TRBJ2-7; 8 positions match TRBD1. The CDR3 is 14 residues long. Unmatched junction bases numbered 16, after V lost 9 bases and J lost 9 bases. In germline, CDR1 is MDHEN, CDR2 SYDVKM. The CDR3 loop reads CASRGTGGTWGQYF. The DNA for the CDR3 is TGTGCCAGTCGAGGGACAGGCGGGACCTGGGGGCAGTACTTC.

This clonotype was observed many times. V and J are TRBV4-3 and TRBJ2-1; D perhaps matches TRBD2 (5 bases). The CDR3 is 13 residues long. The V gene lost 1 base and the J gene lost 6 bases, with 7 bases spanning the gap. Germline loops: CDR1 LGHNA, CDR2 YSLEER. This CDR3 reads CASSQVRGNEQFF. The CDR3 DNA is TGCGCCAGCAGCCAAGTCCGGGGCAATGAGCAGTTCTTC.

This chain joins TRBV20-1 and TRBJ2-3; 15 bases match TRBD2. Trimming at V came to 3 bases and at J to 6 bases, leaving 10 bases not matched to a gene. Germline V gene lookup returns CDR1 DFQATT and CDR2 SNEGSKA (reference sequence). CDR3 length: 17 amino acids. CDR3 in amino acids: CSASEWTSGRAGDTQYF. CDR3 bases: TGCAGTGCTAGCGAGTGGACTAGCGGGAGGGCCGGGGATACGCAGTATTTT.

The rearrangement joins TRBV6-2 or TRBV6-3 to TRBJ2-7; D assignment may be TRBD1 or TRBD2 (5 bases each). This CDR3 has 15 residues. The V gene's germline CDR1 is MNHEY and CDR2 SVGEGT. Trimming stripped 4 bases from V and 1 base from J, with 14 bases between. CDR3 sequence: CASSLPGTDSYEQYF. The CDR3 DNA follows: TGTGCCAGCAGTTTGCCCGGGACGGATTCCTACGAGCAGTACTTC.

The sample holds many counts of this clonotype. The CDR3 is CASSFTGENTGELFF. As DNA, the CDR3 is TGTGCCAGCAGTTTCACAGGGGAGAACACCGGGGAGCTGTTTTTT. The chain uses TRBV12-3 or TRBV12-4 and TRBJ2-2; 7 bases are a match to TRBD1. The ends lost 3 bases at V and 1 base at J; junction bases unmatched: 2. There are 15 residues in the CDR3.

This clonotype was seen ten or more times. The rearrangement links TRBV7-6 to TRBJ2-1, with 11 bases aligning to TRBD2. Germline V gene data show CDR1 as SGHVS and CDR2 as FNYEAQ. The CDR3 contains 15 residues. With V trimmed by 5 bases and J by 9 bases, 9 bases remained unmatched. CDR3 in amino acids: CASSPGTSGGGEQFF. Here the CDR3 DNA reads TGTGCCAGCAGCCCCGGGACTAGCGGTGGTGGTGAGCAGTTCTTC.

This clonotype was recorded many times. This chain uses TRBV9 with TRBJ1-1; D unresolved. CDR1 SGDLS and CDR2 YYNGEE come from the germline V gene. The CDR3 is 14 residues long. V lost 1 base, J lost 1 base, and 8 bases lay in between. CDR3 region: CASSVWSGNTEAFF. CDR3 coding DNA: TGTGCCAGCAGCGTATGGTCCGGGAACACTGAAGCTTTCTTT.

In its sample, this clonotype was seen a few times. DNA of the CDR3: TGTGCCAGCAGCTTAAGAGTAGGGCTTGAAGCTTTCTTT. Its translation: CASSLRVGLEAFF. The J gene is TRBJ1-1, the V gene TRBV7-3; D gene uncertain. V was cut by 1 base and J by 7 bases, with 10 bases left in between. CDR1 is SGHTA, CDR2 FQGTGA, per germline. The CDR3 covers 13 residues.

The rearrangement joins TRBV21-1 to TRBJ2-6; the tabulated D call, TRBD2, remains unverified against the DNA. TRBV21-1 is classified as a pseudogene. This CDR3 has 18 residues. CDR3 residues: CASSKVGTCNSGANVLTF. The CDR3, as DNA: TGTGCCAGCAGCAAAGTCGGGACTTGTAACTCTGGGGCCAACGTCCTGACTTTC.

In its sample, this clonotype was seen a few times. The chain is built from TRBV25-1 and TRBJ2-7; D possibly corresponds to TRBD1 (5 bases). From germline, CDR1 is MGHDK and CDR2 SYGVNS. The CDR3 totals 14 residues. The V gene lost 3 bases and the J gene lost 6 bases, with 15 bases spanning the gap. CDR3 sequence (DNA): TGTGCCAGCAGTGAGGACAAGTATGGTCTCGAGCAGTACTTC. It codes for CASSEDKYGLEQYF.

J is TRBJ2-7 and V is TRBV20-1; D not certain. In germline, CDR1 is DFQATT, CDR2 SNEGSKA (reference sequence). The V gene lost 3 bases and the J gene lost 0 bases, with 9 bases spanning the gap. CDR3 length: 13 residues. The chain's CDR3 is CSASGANSYEQYF. CDR3 sequence (DNA): TGCAGTGCTAGTGGAGCGAACTCCTACGAGCAGTACTTC.

Many counts were recorded for this clonotype. The rearrangement uses TRBV20-1 and TRBJ2-7; 7 bases line up with TRBD2. CDR3 size: 14 residues. Trimming took 5 bases from V and 2 from J; bases not matched to a gene: 9. Germline CDR1 and CDR2: DFQATT and SNEGSKA (reference sequence). The CDR3 coding sequence is TGCAGTGCTCCCTGGGAGGGAGGAACCTACGAGCAGTACTTC. Protein product: CSAPWEGGTYEQYF.

This clonotype was seen many times. The V call is TRBV10-3, the J call TRBJ2-5; 12 nucleotides line up with TRBD2. Germline trimming cut 8 bases from V and 5 bases from J; bases unmatched to any gene: 9. Germline lookup yields CDR1 ENHRY and CDR2 SYGVKD. This CDR3 contains 15 residues. The CDR3 DNA follows: TGTGCCATCGGTGTGGCTAGCGGGGGGGCGGAGACCCAGTACTTC. This sequence encodes CAIGVASGGAETQYF.

This clonotype has more than one count but fewer than ten. This chain links TRBV7-8 with TRBJ1-1; 7 nucleotides match TRBD1. The CDR3 consists of 15 residues. J lost 5 bases, V lost 4 bases, and 10 bases had no gene match. Per the germline V gene, CDR1 is SGHVS and CDR2 is FQNEAQ. The DNA for the CDR3 is TGTGCCAGCAGCTCCCTCACAGGGGCTTCGACTGAAGCTTTCTTT. It encodes CASSSLTGASTEAFF.

This clonotype was observed a handful of times. The genes are TRBV5-1 and TRBJ1-2; a possible D gene is TRBD1 (5 bases). In germline, CDR1 is SGHRS, CDR2 YFSETQ. This CDR3 is built from 18 residues. V was trimmed by 1 base and J by 4 bases, leaving 23 bases between them. The CDR3 spells CASSLKGLPTGPSYGYTF. The CDR3 DNA reads as TGCGCCAGCAGCTTGAAAGGCCTTCCCACAGGACCGAGCTATGGCTACACCTTC.

The chain's CDR3 is CASSDLDRGPADYGYTF. The CDR3 nucleotides read TGTGCCAGTAGCGACCTGGACAGGGGTCCCGCTGACTATGGCTACACCTTC. V is TRBV19 and J is TRBJ1-2; TRBD1 matches at 9 bases. Germline trimming cut 6 bases from V and 3 bases from J; bases unmatched to any gene: 14. The CDR3 sequence is 17 residues long. Looked up from germline, CDR1 is LNHDA and CDR2 is SQIVND (reference sequence).

This clonotype was picked up many times. J is TRBJ2-1 and V is TRBV29-1; 7 bases align to TRBD1. V lost 4 bases, J lost 14 bases, and 5 bases stayed unmatched. The CDR3 has 10 residues. Germline values: CDR1 SQVTM, CDR2 ANQGSEA. CDR3 residues: CSVVRDREFF. As DNA, the CDR3 is TGCAGCGTTGTTAGGGACAGAGAGTTCTTC.

This clonotype was detected a few times. This rearrangement joins TRBV4-1 to TRBJ2-7; TRBD1 might be the D (5 bases). Germline-derived CDR1 and CDR2 are MGHRA and YSYEKL. Trimming cost V 3 bases and J 2 bases, with 8 bases left between them. This CDR3 contains 13 residues. CDR3 DNA: TGCGCCAGCAGCCAGACGGACACCTACGAGCAGTACTTC. It is translated as CASSQTDTYEQYF.

This clonotype was recorded a few times. The V gene is TRBV6-2 or TRBV6-3, the J gene TRBJ2-2; tentatively, D is TRBD1 or TRBD2 (5 bases each). CDR3 size: 16 residues. CDR1 is MNHEY, CDR2 SVGEGT, per germline. The V end was cut by 3 bases, the J end by 0 bases, with 11 bases between. CDR3 sequence reads: CASSYFGTSNTGELFF. Here the CDR3 DNA reads TGTGCCAGCAGTTATTTCGGGACGTCGAACACCGGGGAGCTGTTTTTT.

The gene calls are TRBV10-3 and TRBJ2-2; TRBD1 agrees at 7 bases. The germline V gene has CDR1 ENHRY and CDR2 SYGVKD. With V trimmed by 6 bases and J by 6 bases, 13 bases remained unmatched. This CDR3 has 16 amino acids. The CDR3 is CAISTRDRADAGELFF. DNA of the CDR3: TGTGCCATCAGCACCCGAGACAGGGCGGACGCCGGGGAGCTGTTTTTT.

In this sample, this clonotype turned up many times. This chain links TRBV7-9 with TRBJ2-1; the D is unclear. The CDR3 is 14 residues long. Between the trimmed V and J ends, which lost 2 bases and 4 bases, there was a span of 9 bases. Germline CDR1 is SEHNR and CDR2 is FQNEAQ (reference sequence). The CDR3 protein is CASSLPEDYNEQFF. The DNA of the CDR3 is TGTGCCAGCAGCTTACCCGAGGATTACAATGAGCAGTTCTTC.

In its sample, this clonotype was seen many times. The rearrangement links TRBV12-3 or TRBV12-4 to TRBJ2-6; TRBD1 matches 8 bases. The V segment lost 3 bases and the J segment 2 bases; nucleotides outside the gene matches: 18. The CDR3 length is 21 residues. The CDR3 DNA sequence: TGTGCCAGCAGTTTCCCCGGCGTTTCGGACAGGGCAAATACTGGGGCCAACGTCCTGACTTTC. Amino acid sequence: CASSFPGVSDRANTGANVLTF.

The V call is TRBV21-1, the J call TRBJ2-7; the D segment call TRBD1 is taken from the table without a DNA check. TRBV21-1 is a known pseudogene. There are 16 residues in the CDR3. The CDR3 spells CASSAPSRDRDYEQYF. CDR3 nucleotides: TGTGCCAGCAGCGCACCATCCCGGGACAGAGACTACGAGCAGTACTTC.

This clonotype was counted only a few times. The chain recombines TRBV9 with TRBJ1-5; D may be TRBD1 (5 bases). Germline values: CDR1 SGDLS, CDR2 YYNGEE. The CDR3 is 15 amino acids. V lost 4 bases and J 3 bases, leaving 14 bases between the germline ends. CDR3 sequence: CASSPTGGFNQPQHF. CDR3 coding DNA: TGTGCCAGCAGCCCCACCGGGGGTTTCAATCAGCCCCAGCATTTT.

This clonotype was picked up a small number of times. This chain connects TRBV28 to TRBJ2-2; TRBD2 matches 8 bases. V dropped 5 bases and J dropped 0; count of bases not matched to a gene: 5. The CDR3 has 16 residues. The germline V gene encodes CDR1 MDHEN and CDR2 SYDVKM. The CDR3 DNA sequence: TGTGCCAGCAGTGGGCGGGAGGCCACGAACACCGGGGAGCTGTTTTTT. Encoded protein: CASSGREATNTGELFF.

The table lists this clonotype with many counts. This chain connects TRBV29-1 to TRBJ1-1; tentative D call: TRBD1 (5 bases). Trimming stripped 6 bases from V and 1 base from J, with 12 bases between. The CDR3 consists of 13 residues. CDR1 and CDR2 from the germline V gene are SQVTM and ANQGSEA. Here the CDR3 DNA reads TGCAGCGTCCCGGGGGGGACGAACACTGAAGCTTTCTTT. Protein sequence: CSVPGGTNTEAFF.